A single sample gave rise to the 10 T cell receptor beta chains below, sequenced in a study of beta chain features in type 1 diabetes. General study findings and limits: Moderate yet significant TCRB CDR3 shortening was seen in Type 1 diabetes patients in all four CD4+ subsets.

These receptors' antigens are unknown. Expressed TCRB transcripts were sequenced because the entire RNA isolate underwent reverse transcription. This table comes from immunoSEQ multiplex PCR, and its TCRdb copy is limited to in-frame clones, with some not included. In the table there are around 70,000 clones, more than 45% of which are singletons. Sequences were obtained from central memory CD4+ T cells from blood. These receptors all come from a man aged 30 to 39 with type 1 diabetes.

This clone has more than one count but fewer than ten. The CDR3 DNA follows: TGTGCCAGCAGCAGCCCCGTGGGACTTAGCACAGATACGCAGTATTTT. This sequence encodes CASSSPVGLSTDTQYF. The chain joins TRBV11-2 to TRBJ2-3, with D possibly being TRBD2 (6 bases). Germline V gives CDR1 SGHAT, CDR2 FQNNGV. This CDR3 is built from 16 residues. Trimming stripped 5 bases from V and 0 bases from J, with 15 bases between.

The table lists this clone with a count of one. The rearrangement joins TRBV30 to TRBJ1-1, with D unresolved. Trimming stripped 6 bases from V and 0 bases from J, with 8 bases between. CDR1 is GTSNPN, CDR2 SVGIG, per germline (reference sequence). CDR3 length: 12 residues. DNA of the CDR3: TGTGCCTGTACAGCCTTGAACACTGAAGCTTTCTTT. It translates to CACTALNTEAFF.

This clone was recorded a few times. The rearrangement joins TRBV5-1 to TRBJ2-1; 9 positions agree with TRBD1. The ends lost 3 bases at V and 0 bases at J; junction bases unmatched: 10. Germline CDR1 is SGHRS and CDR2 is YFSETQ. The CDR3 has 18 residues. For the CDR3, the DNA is TGCGCCAGCAGCTCGACAGGGGGGAGGGCTAGCTCCTACAATGAGCAGTTCTTC. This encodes CASSSTGGRASSYNEQFF.

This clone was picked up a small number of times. CDR3 DNA: TGTGCCAGCTCACCAACCGGGACTAGCGCAGAGACCCAGTACTTC. This codes for CASSPTGTSAETQYF. The chain links TRBV18 to TRBJ2-5; 10 nucleotides match TRBD2. V dropped 2 bases and J dropped 4; count of bases not matched to a gene: 4. The CDR3 is 15 residues long. Germline lookup yields CDR1 KGHSH and CDR2 LQKENI.

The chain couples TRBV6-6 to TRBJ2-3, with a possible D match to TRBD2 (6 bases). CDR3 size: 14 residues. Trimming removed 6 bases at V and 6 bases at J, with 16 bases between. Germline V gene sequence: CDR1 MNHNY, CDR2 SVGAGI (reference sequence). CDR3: CASSSTTRTDTQYF. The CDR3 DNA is TGTGCCAGCAGCTCAACGACTAGAACCGATACGCAGTATTTT.

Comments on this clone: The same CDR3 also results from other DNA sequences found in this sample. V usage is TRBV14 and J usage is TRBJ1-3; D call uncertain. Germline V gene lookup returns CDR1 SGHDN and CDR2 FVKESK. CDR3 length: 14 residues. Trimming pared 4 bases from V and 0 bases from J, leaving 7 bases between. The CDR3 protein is CASSPGHSGNTIYF. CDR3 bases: TGTGCCAGCAGCCCTGGCCACTCTGGAAACACCATATATTTT.

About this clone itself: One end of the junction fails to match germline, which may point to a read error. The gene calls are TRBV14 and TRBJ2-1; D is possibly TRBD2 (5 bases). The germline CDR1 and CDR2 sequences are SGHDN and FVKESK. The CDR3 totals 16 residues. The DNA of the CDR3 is TGTGCCAGCAGCCAAGAACGTGAGGGCTCCTTCAATGAGCAGTTCTTC. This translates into CASSQEREGSFNEQFF.

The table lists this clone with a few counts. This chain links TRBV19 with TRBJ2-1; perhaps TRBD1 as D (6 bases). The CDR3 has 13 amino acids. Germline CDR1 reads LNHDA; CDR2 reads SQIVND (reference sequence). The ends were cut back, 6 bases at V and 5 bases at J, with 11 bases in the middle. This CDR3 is CASSTGPNNEQFF. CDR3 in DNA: TGTGCCAGTAGCACAGGGCCAAACAATGAGCAGTTCTTC.

CDR3: CASSLGDRGAYNEQFF. In DNA form, the CDR3 reads TGTGCCAGCAGCTTGGGGGACAGGGGGGCCTACAATGAGCAGTTCTTC. The V call is TRBV5-5, the J call TRBJ2-1; 11 bases fit TRBD1. V lost 0 bases and J lost 2; bases outside the gene matches: 1. The CDR3 totals 16 residues. Germline V lookup: CDR1 SGHKS, CDR2 YYEKEE (reference sequence).

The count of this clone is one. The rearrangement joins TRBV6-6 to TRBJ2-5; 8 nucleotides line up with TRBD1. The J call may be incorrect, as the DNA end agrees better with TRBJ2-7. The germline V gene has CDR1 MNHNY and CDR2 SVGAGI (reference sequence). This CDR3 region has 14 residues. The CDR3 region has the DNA TGTGCCAGCAATGAACAGGGGGAAACCTACGAGCAGTACTTC. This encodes CASNEQGETYEQYF.